The present entry profiles one T cell receptor (beta chain) with its context. The data originate from a study of T cells in Graves' hyperthyroidism and ophthalmopathy. The source material, RNA transcripts, was used to amplify TCR beta CDR3 regions. RT-PCR in the first round (using the HTBI primer set) targeted the TCR CDR3. TCRdb ran MiXCR on the multiplex PCR reads and lists one entry per CDR3 protein. The table lists 210,000 or so distinct CDR3 sequences, 17% of them singletons, with under 65% in the top ten. The hyperthyroidism patients had all been newly diagnosed, and their disease duration was under 2 months. Their ages ranged from 18 to 65 years. Exclusions: uncontrolled infection, other autoimmune disease, pregnancy, lactation. This CDR3 region has 16 residues. J was trimmed by 3 bases and V by 5 bases; bases with no gene match: 7.

The origin of this receptor is a man aged 45 to 65 with Graves' hyperthyroidism. The sample consisted of blood. The V gene is TRBV12-3 or TRBV12-4, the J gene TRBJ2-3; TRBD2 agrees at 11 bases. The CDR3 region has the DNA TGTGCCAGCAGTCCAATAGCGGGAGGGCCAACAGATACGCAGTATTTT. This gives the protein CASSPIAGGPTDTQYF.